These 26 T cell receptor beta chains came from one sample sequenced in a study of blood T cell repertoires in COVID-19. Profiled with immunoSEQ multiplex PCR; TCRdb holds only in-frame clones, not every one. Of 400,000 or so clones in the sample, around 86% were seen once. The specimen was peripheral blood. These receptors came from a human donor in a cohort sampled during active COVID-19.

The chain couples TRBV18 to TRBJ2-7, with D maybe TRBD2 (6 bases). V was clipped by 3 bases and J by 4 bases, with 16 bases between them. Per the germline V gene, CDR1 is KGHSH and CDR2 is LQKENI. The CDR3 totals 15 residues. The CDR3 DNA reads TGTGCCAGCTCACCTCTCGCGGGGAATACATACGAGCAGTACTTC. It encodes CASSPLAGNTYEQYF.

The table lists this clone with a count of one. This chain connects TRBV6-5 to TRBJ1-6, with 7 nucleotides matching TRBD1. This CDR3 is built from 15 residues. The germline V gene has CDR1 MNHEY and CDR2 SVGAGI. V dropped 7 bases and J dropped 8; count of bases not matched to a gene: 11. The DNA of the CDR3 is TGTGCCAGCACCAGGGACAGCGGGTACGATTCACCCCTCCACTTT. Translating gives CASTRDSGYDSPLHF.

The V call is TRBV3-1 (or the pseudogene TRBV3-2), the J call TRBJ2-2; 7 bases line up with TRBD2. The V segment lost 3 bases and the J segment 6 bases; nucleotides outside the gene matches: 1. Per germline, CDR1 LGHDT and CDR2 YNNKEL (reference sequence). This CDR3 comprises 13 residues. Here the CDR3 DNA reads TGTGCCAGCAGCCAGAGCGGGGCCGGGGAGCTGTTTTTT. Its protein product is CASSQSGAGELFF.

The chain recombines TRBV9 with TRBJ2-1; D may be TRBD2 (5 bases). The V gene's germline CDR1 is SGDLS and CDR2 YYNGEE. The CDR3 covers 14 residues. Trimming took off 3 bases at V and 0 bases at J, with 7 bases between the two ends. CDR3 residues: CASSGESSYNEQFF. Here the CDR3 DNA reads TGTGCCAGCAGCGGGGAGAGCTCCTACAATGAGCAGTTCTTC. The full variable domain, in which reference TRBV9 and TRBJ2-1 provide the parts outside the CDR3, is DSGVTQTPKHLITATGQRVTLRCSPRSGDLSVYWYQQSLDQGLQFLIQYYNGEERAKGNILERFSAQQFPDLHSELNLSSLELGDSALYFCASSGESSYNEQFFGPGTRLTVL.

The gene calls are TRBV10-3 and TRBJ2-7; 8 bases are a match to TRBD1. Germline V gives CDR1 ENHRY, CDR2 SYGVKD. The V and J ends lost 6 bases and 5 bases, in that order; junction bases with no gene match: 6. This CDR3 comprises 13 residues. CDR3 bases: TGTGCCATCAGAGGACAGGGTCGTAACGAGCAGTACTTC. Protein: CAIRGQGRNEQYF.

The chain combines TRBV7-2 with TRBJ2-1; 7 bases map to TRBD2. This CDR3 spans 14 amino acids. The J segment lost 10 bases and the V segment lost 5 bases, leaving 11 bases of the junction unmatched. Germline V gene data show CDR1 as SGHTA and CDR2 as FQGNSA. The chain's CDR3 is CASSVQLASYEQFF. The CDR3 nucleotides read TGTGCCAGCAGCGTACAACTAGCGTCCTACGAGCAGTTCTTC.

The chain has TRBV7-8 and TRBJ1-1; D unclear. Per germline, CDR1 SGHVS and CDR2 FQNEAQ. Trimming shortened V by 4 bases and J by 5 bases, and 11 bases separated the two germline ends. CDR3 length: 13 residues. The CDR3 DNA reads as TGTGCCAGCAGCTCCGGGGAGCGAACTGAAGCTTTCTTT. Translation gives CASSSGERTEAFF.

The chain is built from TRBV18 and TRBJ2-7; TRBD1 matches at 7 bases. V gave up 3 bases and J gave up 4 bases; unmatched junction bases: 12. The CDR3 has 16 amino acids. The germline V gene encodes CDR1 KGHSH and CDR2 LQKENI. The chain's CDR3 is CASSPNPGQRPYEQYF. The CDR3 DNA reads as TGTGCCAGCTCACCGAACCCGGGACAGCGACCTTACGAGCAGTACTTC.

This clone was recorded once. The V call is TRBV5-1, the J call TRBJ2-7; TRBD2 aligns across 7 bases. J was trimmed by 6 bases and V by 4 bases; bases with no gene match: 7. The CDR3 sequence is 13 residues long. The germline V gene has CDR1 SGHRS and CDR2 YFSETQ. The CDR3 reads CASSLRTRGEQYF. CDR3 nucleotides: TGCGCCAGCAGCCTTCGGACTAGGGGCGAGCAGTACTTC.

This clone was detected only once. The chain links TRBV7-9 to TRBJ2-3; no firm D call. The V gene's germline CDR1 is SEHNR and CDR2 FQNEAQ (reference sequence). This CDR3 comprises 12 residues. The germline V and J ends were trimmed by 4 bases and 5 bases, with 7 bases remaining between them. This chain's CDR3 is CASSSRGDTQYF. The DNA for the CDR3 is TGTGCCAGCAGCTCTCGCGGAGATACGCAGTATTTT.

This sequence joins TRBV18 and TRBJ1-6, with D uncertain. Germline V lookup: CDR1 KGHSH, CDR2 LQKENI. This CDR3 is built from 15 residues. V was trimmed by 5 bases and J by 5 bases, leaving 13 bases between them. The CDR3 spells CASSASDGDNSPLHF. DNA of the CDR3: TGTGCCAGCTCAGCCTCGGACGGGGATAATTCACCCCTCCACTTT.

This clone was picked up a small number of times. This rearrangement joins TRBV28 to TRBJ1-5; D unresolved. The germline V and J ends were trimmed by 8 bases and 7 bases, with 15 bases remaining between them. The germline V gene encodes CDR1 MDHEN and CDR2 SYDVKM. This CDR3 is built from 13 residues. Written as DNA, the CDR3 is TGTGCCAGCCACGACCGGGTCCGGCAGCCCCAGCATTTT. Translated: CASHDRVRQPQHF.

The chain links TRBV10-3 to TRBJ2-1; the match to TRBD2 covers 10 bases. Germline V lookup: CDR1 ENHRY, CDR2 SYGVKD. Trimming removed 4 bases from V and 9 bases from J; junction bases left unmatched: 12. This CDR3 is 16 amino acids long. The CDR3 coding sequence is TGTGCCATCAGTGTTGGCAGGACTAGCGGCTCGGTTGAGCAGTTCTTC. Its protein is CAISVGRTSGSVEQFF.

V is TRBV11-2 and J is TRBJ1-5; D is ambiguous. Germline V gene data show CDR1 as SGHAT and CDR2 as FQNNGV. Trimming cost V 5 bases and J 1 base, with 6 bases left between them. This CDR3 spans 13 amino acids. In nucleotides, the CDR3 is TGTGCCAGCAGCCACTCCAGCAATCAGCCCCAGCATTTT. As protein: CASSHSSNQPQHF.

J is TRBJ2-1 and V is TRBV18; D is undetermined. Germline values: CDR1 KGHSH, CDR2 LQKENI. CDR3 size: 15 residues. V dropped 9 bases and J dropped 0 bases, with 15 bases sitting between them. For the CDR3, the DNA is TGTGCCAGTCTTCAAACTTGGAGCTCCTACAATGAGCAGTTCTTC. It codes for CASLQTWSSYNEQFF.

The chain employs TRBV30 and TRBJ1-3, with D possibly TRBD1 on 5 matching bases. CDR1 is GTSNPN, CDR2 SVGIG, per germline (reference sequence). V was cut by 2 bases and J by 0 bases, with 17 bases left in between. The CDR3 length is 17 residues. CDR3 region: CAWSPGPQATSGNTIYF. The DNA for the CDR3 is TGTGCCTGGAGTCCTGGGCCACAGGCCACCTCTGGAAACACCATATATTTT.

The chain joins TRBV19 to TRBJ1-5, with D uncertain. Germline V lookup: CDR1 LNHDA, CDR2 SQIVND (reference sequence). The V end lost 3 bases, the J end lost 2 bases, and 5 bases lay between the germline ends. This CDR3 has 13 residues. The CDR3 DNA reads TGTGCCAGTAGTATTGAGGGCAATCAGCCCCAGCATTTT. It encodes CASSIEGNQPQHF.

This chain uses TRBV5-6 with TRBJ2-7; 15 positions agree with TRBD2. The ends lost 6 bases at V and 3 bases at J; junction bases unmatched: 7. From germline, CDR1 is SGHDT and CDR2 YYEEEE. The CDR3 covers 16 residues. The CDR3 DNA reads TGTGCCAGCATCAACGGACTAGCGGGGGGGAGCTACGAGCAGTACTTC. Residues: CASINGLAGGSYEQYF.

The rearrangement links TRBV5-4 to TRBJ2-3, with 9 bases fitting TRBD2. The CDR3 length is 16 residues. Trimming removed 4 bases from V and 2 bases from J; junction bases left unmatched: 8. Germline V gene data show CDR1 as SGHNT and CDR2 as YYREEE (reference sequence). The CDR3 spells CASSPGGGRATDTQYF. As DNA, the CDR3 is TGTGCCAGCAGCCCGGGGGGCGGGAGGGCCACAGATACGCAGTATTTT.

The DNA for the CDR3 is TGTGCCAGCTCACCACGACAGGGTGATGGCTACACCTTC. This sequence encodes CASSPRQGDGYTF. The V gene is TRBV18, the J gene TRBJ1-2; 7 bases fit TRBD1. V trimming: 1 base; J trimming: 6 bases; junction bases outside the gene matches: 2. Germline lookup yields CDR1 KGHSH and CDR2 LQKENI. The CDR3 is made up of 13 amino acids.

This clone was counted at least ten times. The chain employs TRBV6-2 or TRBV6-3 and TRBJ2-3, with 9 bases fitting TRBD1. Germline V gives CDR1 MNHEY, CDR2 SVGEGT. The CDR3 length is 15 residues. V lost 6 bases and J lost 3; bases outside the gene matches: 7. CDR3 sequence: CASSDGTGSTDTQYF. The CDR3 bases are TGTGCCAGCAGCGACGGGACAGGGAGTACAGATACGCAGTATTTT.

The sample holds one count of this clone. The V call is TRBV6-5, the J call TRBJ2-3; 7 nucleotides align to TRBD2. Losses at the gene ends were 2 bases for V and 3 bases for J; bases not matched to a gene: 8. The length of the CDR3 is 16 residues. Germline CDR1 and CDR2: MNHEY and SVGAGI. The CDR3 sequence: CASSYSGTMVTDTQYF. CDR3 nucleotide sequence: TGTGCCAGCAGTTACAGCGGGACTATGGTTACAGATACGCAGTATTTT.

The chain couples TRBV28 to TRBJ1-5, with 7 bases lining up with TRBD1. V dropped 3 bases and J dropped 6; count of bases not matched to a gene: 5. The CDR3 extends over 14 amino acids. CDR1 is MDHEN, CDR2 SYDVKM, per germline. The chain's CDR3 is CASSFLSGGQPQHF. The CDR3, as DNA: TGTGCCAGCAGTTTTCTGTCAGGGGGTCAGCCCCAGCATTTT.

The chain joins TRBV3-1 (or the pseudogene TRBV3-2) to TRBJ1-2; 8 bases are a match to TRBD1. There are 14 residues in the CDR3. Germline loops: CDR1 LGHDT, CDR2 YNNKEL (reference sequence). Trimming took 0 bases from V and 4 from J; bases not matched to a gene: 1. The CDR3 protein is CASSQDGQGYGYTF. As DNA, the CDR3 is TGTGCCAGCAGCCAAGACGGACAGGGCTATGGCTACACCTTC.

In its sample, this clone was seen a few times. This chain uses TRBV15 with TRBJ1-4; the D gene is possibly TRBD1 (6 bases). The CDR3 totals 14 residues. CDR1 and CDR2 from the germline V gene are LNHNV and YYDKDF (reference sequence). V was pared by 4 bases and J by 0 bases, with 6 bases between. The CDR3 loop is CATSKGATNEKLFF. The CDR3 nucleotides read TGTGCCACCAGCAAGGGGGCAACTAATGAAAAACTGTTTTTT. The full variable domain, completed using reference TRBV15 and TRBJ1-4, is DAMVIQNPRYQVTQFGKPVTLSCSQTLNHNVMYWYQQKSSQAPKLLFHYYDKDFNNEADTPDNFQSRRPNTSFCFLDIRSPGLGDTAMYLCATSKGATNEKLFFGSGTQLSVL.

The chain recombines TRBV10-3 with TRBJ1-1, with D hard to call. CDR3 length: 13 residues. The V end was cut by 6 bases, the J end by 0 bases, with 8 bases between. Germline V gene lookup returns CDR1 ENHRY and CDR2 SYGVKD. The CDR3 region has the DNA TGTGCCATCAGCCCGACACTGAACACTGAAGCTTTCTTT. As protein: CAISPTLNTEAFF.